Sequencing of this T cell receptor (beta chain) was carried out in a study of T cells in Graves' hyperthyroidism and ophthalmopathy. In the case of this clonotype: Its antigen remains unidentified. No conserved phenylalanine or tryptophan is present at the end of the CDR3, so a read error is the likely explanation. It is unclear where the CDR3 begins or ends on the DNA, so no DNA is shown, and the CDR3 is as TCRdb lists it.

Counting both end residues, the CDR3 totals 19 amino acids. Germline V lookup: CDR1 SEHNR, CDR2 FQNEAQ (reference sequence). Study-wide findings and caveats: In the analysis, a 13 V-J model separated ophthalmopathy from stable hyperthyroidism.

Regions amplified from RNA transcripts were the TCR beta CDR3 regions. HTBI primers were the set used in a first-round RT-PCR of the TCR CDR3. In TCRdb, the multiplex PCR reads were re-called with MiXCR into one record per CDR3 protein. The sample shows a few hundred thousand distinct CDR3 sequences, roughly 46% of them seen only once. Newly diagnosed hyperthyroidism patients aged 18 to 65 years had disease lasting under 2 months. A patient was excluded if there was uncontrolled infection, other autoimmune disease, pregnancy or lactation. The diagnostic basis comprised clinical symptoms, serum thyroxine and TRAb, thyroid ultrasound and orbital computed tomography.

The receptor's source is a woman younger than 30 with Graves' hyperthyroidism. Sequenced input: peripheral blood or thyroid tissue (not recorded which). The V gene is TRBV7-9, the J gene TRBJ2-2; the table's D call of TRBD2 was not tested on the DNA. CDR3 loop: CASSYGTSGRWGGHRGAVV.